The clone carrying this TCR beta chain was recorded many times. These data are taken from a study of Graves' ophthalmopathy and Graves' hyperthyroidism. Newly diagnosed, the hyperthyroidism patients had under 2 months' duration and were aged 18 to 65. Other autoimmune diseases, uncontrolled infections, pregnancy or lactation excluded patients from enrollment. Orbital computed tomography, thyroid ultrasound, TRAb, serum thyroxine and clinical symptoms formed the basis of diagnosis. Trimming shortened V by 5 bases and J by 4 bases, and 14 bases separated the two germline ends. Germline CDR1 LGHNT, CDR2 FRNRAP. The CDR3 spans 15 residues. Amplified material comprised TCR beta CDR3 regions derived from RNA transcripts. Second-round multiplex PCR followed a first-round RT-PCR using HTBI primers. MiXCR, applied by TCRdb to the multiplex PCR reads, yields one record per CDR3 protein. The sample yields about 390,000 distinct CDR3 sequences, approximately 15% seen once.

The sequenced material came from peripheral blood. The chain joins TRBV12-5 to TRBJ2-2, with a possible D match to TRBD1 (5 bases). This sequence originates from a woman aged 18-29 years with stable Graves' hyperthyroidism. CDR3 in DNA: TGTGCTAGTGGTCCCCAGGGCGCGGTCACCGGGGAGCTGTTTTTT. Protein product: CASGPQGAVTGELFF.